This T cell receptor (beta chain) was found in a study of blood T cell repertoires in COVID-19. Study-wide background: COVID-19 samples, acute and convalescent, were from the United States, Italy and Spain. T cells, B-cell-depleted T cells, or PBMCs provided the cDNA or gDNA that served as material.

The authors' processing: Amplification of reference gene primers provided the estimated nucleated cell counts. Sequenced by immunoSEQ multiplex PCR; TCRdb stores in-frame clones only, minus some. V and J calls and clone size come straight from that table; D and trimming were deduced from the DNA. The sample carries 55,000 to 75,000 clones, about four fifths recorded once. The specimen sequenced was peripheral blood. This receptor was taken from a man between 65 and 85 years old with acute or convalescent COVID-19.

CDR3 sequence: CASSKDSLNTGELFF. The CDR3, as DNA: TGTGCCAGTAGCAAGGACAGCCTGAACACCGGGGAGCTGTTTTTT. This chain joins TRBV19 and TRBJ2-2; D is possibly TRBD1 (6 bases). The CDR3 totals 15 residues. Deletions cut 6 bases from V and 1 base from J, with 12 bases between. CDR1 LNHDA and CDR2 SQIVND come from the germline V gene (reference sequence).